These 24 T cell receptor beta chains were all obtained from the same sample, sequenced in a study of cytomegalovirus exposure and HLA in healthy donors (dated 2017 in TCRdb). Library prep was done by the immunoSEQ multiplex PCR assay. What TCRdb holds here is the immuneACCESS table cut down to in-frame rearrangements. Part of the clones is not present; checked against another copy, under half of the missing clones reflect an unresolved V gene, and the others are unexplained. The sample yields around 230,000 clones; 75% to 90% were counted once. The ten largest account for 1% to 1.5% of the sample. What was sequenced was PBMCs. The receptors here all came from a woman aged 25-40 years in good health and CMV-seropositive.

This clone showed up just once. V is TRBV19 and J is TRBJ2-7; TRBD1 matches at 9 bases. Germline V CDR1 and CDR2: LNHDA, SQIVND (reference sequence). The CDR3 sequence is 15 residues long. J was trimmed by 5 bases and V by 8 bases; bases with no gene match: 13. CDR3 DNA: TGTGCCAGTTGTAAAGGACAGGGGAACCTTCACGAGCAGTACTTC. Translation gives CASCKGQGNLHEQYF. Combining the CDR3 with reference TRBV19 and TRBJ2-7 gives the whole variable domain DGGITQSPKYLFRKEGQNVTLSCEQNLNHDAMYWYRQDPGQGLRLIYYSQIVNDFQKGDIAEGYSVSREKKESFPLTVTSAQKNPTAFYLCASCKGQGNLHEQYFGPGTRLTVT.

This clone was detected only a few times. The chain couples TRBV5-6 to TRBJ1-2; D not resolved. This CDR3 is built from 13 residues. V lost 3 bases and J lost 6, with 12 bases in between. Germline loops: CDR1 SGHDT, CDR2 YYEEEE. The CDR3 nucleotides read TGTGCCAGCAGCTACCTAACGGAGGATGGCTACACCTTC. Its protein product is CASSYLTEDGYTF.

Concerning this clone: Other nucleotide sequences in the sample specify the same CDR3. The chain combines TRBV27 with TRBJ1-5; unclear D gene. The germline V gene has CDR1 MNHEY and CDR2 SMNVEV (reference sequence). Deletions cut 3 bases from V and 0 bases from J, with 3 bases between. This CDR3 is built from 13 residues. The chain's CDR3 is CASSFSSNQPQHF. CDR3 sequence (DNA): TGTGCCAGCAGTTTTAGTAGCAATCAGCCCCAGCATTTT.

V usage is TRBV11-2 and J usage is TRBJ2-7; 8 bases are shared with TRBD2. CDR3 length: 17 residues. After removal of 4 bases from V and 0 bases from J, the junction contained 11 bases not matched to a gene. Germline CDR1 reads SGHAT; CDR2 reads FQNNGV. The CDR3 coding sequence is TGTGCCAGCAGCTATGCCCCCACTAGCGGAAGCTCCTACGAGCAGTACTTC. Translation gives CASSYAPTSGSSYEQYF.

This clone occurred a few times. The V gene is TRBV4-2, the J gene TRBJ2-7; 9 nucleotides match TRBD2. Germline V gene data show CDR1 as LGHNA and CDR2 as YNFKEQ. The ends lost 3 bases at V and 0 bases at J; junction bases unmatched: 3. The CDR3 covers 15 residues. The CDR3 DNA reads TGTGCCAGCAGCCAGGGGACTAGCTCCTCCTACGAGCAGTACTTC. It translates to CASSQGTSSSYEQYF.

The CDR3 is CAWESGYGYTF. The CDR3 DNA sequence: TGTGCCTGGGAATCCGGTTATGGCTACACCTTC. V usage is TRBV30 and J usage is TRBJ1-2, with D uncertain. Germline lookup yields CDR1 GTSNPN and CDR2 SVGIG (reference sequence). V was cut by 5 bases and J by 5 bases, with 9 bases left in between. The CDR3 runs 11 residues.

The V gene is TRBV6-5, the J gene TRBJ2-3; TRBD2 agrees at 7 bases. Losses at the gene ends were 5 bases for V and 2 bases for J; bases not matched to a gene: 4. Per the germline V gene, CDR1 is MNHEY and CDR2 is SVGAGI. The CDR3 is 14 residues long. This CDR3 reads CASSKRDPTDTQYF. The CDR3 coding sequence is TGTGCCAGCAGTAAGCGGGACCCCACAGATACGCAGTATTTT.

The chain links TRBV28 to TRBJ2-1, with TRBD2 matching 10 bases. The CDR3 is 17 amino acids. Germline-derived CDR1 and CDR2 are MDHEN and SYDVKM. The trim removed 8 bases at V and 0 bases at J, leaving 10 bases unmatched. The CDR3 protein is CASQPTSGKNSYNEQFF. The CDR3 DNA follows: TGTGCCAGCCAACCAACTAGCGGGAAGAACTCCTACAATGAGCAGTTCTTC.

This clone was counted only a few times. The chain employs TRBV2 and TRBJ1-2, with D possibly being TRBD1 (6 bases). The germline V gene has CDR1 SNHLY and CDR2 FYNNEI. With 5 bases removed from V and 4 bases from J, the gap between germline ends came to 17 bases. This CDR3 spans 15 amino acids. Written as DNA, the CDR3 is TGTGCCAGCAGTTCCACAGGGTATCCCCTCTATGGCTACACCTTC. Its protein product is CASSSTGYPLYGYTF.

This rearrangement joins TRBV5-8 to TRBJ2-3; D perhaps matches TRBD2 (6 bases). The CDR3 is 16 amino acids. V lost 4 bases and J 3 bases, leaving 18 bases between the germline ends. CDR1 SGHTS and CDR2 YDEGEE come from the germline V gene. The CDR3 bases are TGTGCCAGCAGCAACCGATGGGGAGGAGTGACAGATACGCAGTATTTT. Encoded protein: CASSNRWGGVTDTQYF.

V and J are TRBV6-5 and TRBJ1-2, with 8 positions matching TRBD1. V shed 7 bases, J shed 3 bases, and the junction held 7 bases outside the gene matches. The length of the CDR3 is 14 residues. Germline V lookup: CDR1 MNHEY, CDR2 SVGAGI. Here the CDR3 reads CASTRTGRDYGYTF. CDR3 sequence (DNA): TGTGCCAGCACCCGGACAGGGCGCGACTATGGCTACACCTTC.

The V and J genes are TRBV30 and TRBJ1-1; 9 bases match TRBD1. CDR3 length: 14 residues. The ends lost 0 bases at V and 10 bases at J; junction bases unmatched: 9. Germline V gives CDR1 GTSNPN, CDR2 SVGIG (reference sequence). CDR3 DNA sequence: TGTGCCTGGAGTGTACCCTCTAACAGGGGGCGAGCTTTCTTT. Amino acid sequence: CAWSVPSNRGRAFF. Complete variable domain (other parts from reference TRBV30 and TRBJ1-1): SQTIHQWPATLVQPVGSPLSLECTVEGTSNPNLYWYRQAAGRGLQLLFYSVGIGQISSEVPQNLSASRPQDRQFILSSKKLLLSDSGFYLCAWSVPSNRGRAFFGQGTRLTVV.

The chain carries TRBV2 and TRBJ2-7; 12 bases fit TRBD1. V dropped 5 bases and J dropped 6; count of bases not matched to a gene: 5. This CDR3 is built from 14 residues. The germline V gene encodes CDR1 SNHLY and CDR2 FYNNEI. CDR3 DNA sequence: TGTGCCAGCAGTCCGGGACAGGGGGCGCGCGAGCAGTACTTC. It translates to CASSPGQGAREQYF.

The chain has TRBV5-4 and TRBJ2-7; D call uncertain. The length of the CDR3 is 14 residues. The germline V gene has CDR1 SGHNT and CDR2 YYREEE (reference sequence). V was cut by 0 bases and J by 3 bases, with 10 bases left in between. The CDR3 DNA follows: TGTGCCAGCAGCTTGGAGGCAGGCCGCTACGAGCAGTACTTC. It encodes CASSLEAGRYEQYF.

The CDR3 loop reads CASSIVGGLAEAFF. The DNA for the CDR3 is TGTGCCAGTAGTATAGTCGGGGGGCTGGCTGAAGCTTTCTTT. The chain couples TRBV19 to TRBJ1-1, with D tentatively TRBD1 (6 bases). This CDR3 spans 14 amino acids. The V and J ends lost 1 base and 6 bases respectively, with 12 bases between them. CDR1 and CDR2 from the germline V gene are LNHDA and SQIVND (reference sequence). Combining the CDR3 with reference TRBV19 and TRBJ1-1 gives the whole variable domain DGGITQSPKYLFRKEGQNVTLSCEQNLNHDAMYWYRQDPGQGLRLIYYSQIVNDFQKGDIAEGYSVSREKKESFPLTVTSAQKNPTAFYLCASSIVGGLAEAFFGQGTRLTVV.

This chain links TRBV7-2 with TRBJ2-1; a weak D match, TRBD2 (6 bases). V was shortened by 1 base and J by 6 bases, with 10 bases between the two germline ends. This CDR3 contains 14 residues. CDR1 is SGHTA and CDR2 is FQGNSA in the germline V gene. Written as DNA, the CDR3 is TGTGCCAGCAGCTTAGACGGGAGCGGCAATGAGCAGTTCTTC. Translating gives CASSLDGSGNEQFF.

The chain uses TRBV4-1 and TRBJ1-5; 9 nucleotides match TRBD1. Germline V CDR1 and CDR2: MGHRA, YSYEKL. J was trimmed by 4 bases and V by 4 bases; bases with no gene match: 8. The CDR3 is 16 amino acids. Here the CDR3 reads CASSPYGTGSNQPQHF. CDR3 in DNA: TGCGCCAGCAGCCCTTACGGGACAGGGTCTAATCAGCCCCAGCATTTT.

In its sample, this clone was seen once. The J gene is TRBJ1-1, the V gene TRBV9; no firm D call. The germline V and J ends were trimmed by 3 bases and 4 bases, with 13 bases remaining between them. Germline assignment: CDR1 SGDLS and CDR2 YYNGEE. CDR3 length: 14 residues. The CDR3 region is CASSDGWGGTEAFF. CDR3 DNA sequence: TGTGCCAGCAGCGACGGGTGGGGAGGCACTGAAGCTTTCTTT.

The chain joins TRBV6-1 to TRBJ2-7; 7 bases match TRBD2. This CDR3 is built from 16 residues. Germline V gene sequence: CDR1 MNHNS, CDR2 SASEGT. Trimming removed 3 bases from V and 4 bases from J; junction bases left unmatched: 12. As DNA, the CDR3 is TGTGCCAGCAGTGACAGGGCGGGAGTACCCCCGTACGAGCAGTACTTC. It yields the protein CASSDRAGVPPYEQYF.

This chain joins TRBV18 and TRBJ2-7, with 11 bases aligning to TRBD1. Per germline, CDR1 KGHSH and CDR2 LQKENI. This CDR3 is 14 amino acids long. Germline trimming cut 7 bases from V and 3 bases from J; bases unmatched to any gene: 5. CDR3 nucleotides: TGTGCCAGCTTCCCCGGGACAGGGGGCTACGAGCAGTACTTC. Its protein is CASFPGTGGYEQYF. The variable domain in full, completed from reference TRBV18 and TRBJ2-7, reads NAGVMQNPRHLVRRRGQEARLRCSPMKGHSHVYWYRQLPEEGLKFMVYLQKENIIDESGMPKERFSAEFPKEGPSILRIQQVVRGDSAAYFCASFPGTGGYEQYFGPGTRLTVT.

The chain links TRBV25-1 to TRBJ1-4, with D hard to call. The CDR3 has 16 residues. V lost 0 bases, J lost 2 bases, and 10 bases lay in between. CDR1 is MGHDK, CDR2 SYGVNS, per germline. The CDR3, as DNA: TGTGCCAGCAGTGAATATGCGGGGAGGACTAATGAAAAACTGTTTTTT. Protein: CASSEYAGRTNEKLFF.

This chain joins TRBV7-3 and TRBJ2-3, with TRBD2 as a possible D gene (6 bases). The length of the CDR3 is 15 residues. The germline V gene has CDR1 SGHTA and CDR2 FQGTGA. Trimming took off 2 bases at V and 2 bases at J, with 11 bases between the two ends. DNA for the CDR3: TGTGCCAGCAGCTTATTCGGGGGTTCCACAGATACGCAGTATTTT. It translates to CASSLFGGSTDTQYF. Full variable domain (missing parts from reference TRBV7-3 and TRBJ2-3): GAGVSQTPSNKVTEKGKYVELRCDPISGHTALYWYRQSLGQGPEFLIYFQGTGAADDSGLPNDRFFAVRPEGSVSTLKIQRTERGDSAVYLCASSLFGGSTDTQYFGPGTRLTVL.

This chain links TRBV5-1 with TRBJ1-2; 7 nucleotides agree with TRBD1. Germline-derived CDR1 and CDR2 are SGHRS and YFSETQ. This CDR3 has 12 amino acids. V lost 3 bases to trimming and J lost 6 bases; unmatched junction nucleotides: 2. The DNA of the CDR3 is TGCGCCAGCAGCTCCGGGACAGATGGCTACACCTTC. It translates to CASSSGTDGYTF.

The J gene is TRBJ2-1, the V gene TRBV5-6; D is perhaps TRBD2 (5 bases). CDR3 length: 16 amino acids. Germline V lookup: CDR1 SGHDT, CDR2 YYEEEE. With 4 bases removed from V and 1 base from J, the gap between germline ends came to 15 bases. Written as DNA, the CDR3 is TGTGCCAGCAGCGCCGAGGGAGTGCCTTCCTACAATGAGCAGTTCTTC. It encodes CASSAEGVPSYNEQFF.